The rows below give T cell receptor beta chains drawn from one sample of a study of response to subunit inactivated influenza vaccine. TCRdb re-called the RT-PCR reads with MiXCR, one entry per CDR3 protein. The data contain fewer than 700,000 distinct CDR3 sequences, approximately 13% of them singletons. This material consisted of PBMCs from blood, taken about 6 weeks after vaccination. These receptors were collected from a man aged 45-65 years who received an inactivated influenza vaccine. Both conserved end residues are part of each CDR3. Fields, in order: D gene, V gene, J gene, clone size, CDR3 DNA, CDR3 protein. D genes are given only for firm matches. Size is omitted from some rows. Given values are once, few, many or a class for expanded clones.

TRBD2	TRBV28	TRBJ2-3	few	TGTGCCAGCAGCAAACTAGCGGGAGGGACAGATACGCAGTATTTT	CASSKLAGGTDTQYF
TRBD1	TRBV24-1	TRBJ2-2	.	TGTGCCACCAGAGGACAGGGGACCGGGGAGCTGTTTTTT	CATRGQGTGELFF
TRBD1	TRBV5-6	TRBJ1-1	.	TGTGCCAGCAGCCGCGGGACAGGGCAGGCCACTGAAGCTTTCTTT	CASSRGTGQATEAFF
TRBD1	TRBV27	TRBJ2-3	.	TGTGCCAGCAGTTTATCGAGGACAGGGGTCCCTAGCACAGATACGCAGTATTTT	CASSLSRTGVPSTDTQYF
.	TRBV7-3	TRBJ2-1	.	TGTGCCAGCAGCTTAGCTGGAGGGCCATTCTATGAGCAGTTCTTC	CASSLAGGPFYEQFF
.	TRBV5-6	TRBJ2-1	many	TGTGCCAGCAGCTTCAGGCTAGCGAAACCCAATGAGCAGTTCTTC	CASSFRLAKPNEQFF
TRBD1	TRBV24-1	TRBJ2-3	.	TGTGCCACCAGTGATCCCCGGGGGACAGGGTGGGGAAATACGCAGTATTTT	CATSDPRGTGWGNTQYF
TRBD2	TRBV5-6	TRBJ2-7	few	TGTGCCAGCAGTCCCGGGACTACCCACGAGCAGTACTTC	CASSPGTTHEQYF
TRBD1	TRBV20-1	TRBJ1-5	few	TGCAGTGCTAGAGAGGACAGGGGCAATCAGCCCCAGCATTTT	CSAREDRGNQPQHF
.	TRBV4-2	TRBJ1-4	few	TGTGCCAGCAGCCAGGAAGGAGTTGCAACTAATGAAAAACTGTTTTTT	CASSQEGVATNEKLFF
.	TRBV18	TRBJ2-5	few	TGTGCCAGCTCACCACCGGATGGGGGTAGGAAGACCCAGTACTTC	CASSPPDGGRKTQYF
.	TRBV5-6	TRBJ2-7	few	TGTGCCAGCAGCCATGGGTCCTACGAGCAGTACTTC	CASSHGSYEQYF
TRBD2	TRBV7-2	TRBJ2-7	.	TGTGCCAGCAACTTAGAGCGCGGGAGCTCCTACGAGCAGTACTTC	CASNLERGSSYEQYF
TRBD2	TRBV20-1	TRBJ2-1	few	TGCAGTGCTCTCACGACTAGCGGGACCTACAATGAGCAGTTCTTC	CSALTTSGTYNEQFF
TRBD2	TRBV10-3	TRBJ2-1	few	TGTGCCATCATGAGCGGGAGCTCCAATGAGCAGTTCTTC	CAIMSGSSNEQFF
TRBD1	TRBV5-1	TRBJ2-3	.	TGCGCCAGCAGCCCGGGACAGGCTCGTGCAGATACGCAGTATTTT	CASSPGQARADTQYF
TRBD1	TRBV24-1	TRBJ1-1	.	TGTGCCACCAGTGATCCAGATGGGACAGGGAGGACTGAAGCTTTCTTT	CATSDPDGTGRTEAFF
.	TRBV20-1	TRBJ2-5	.	TGCAGTGCTAGAGGACACCTCCAAGAGACCCAGTACTTC	CSARGHLQETQYF
.	TRBV10-2	TRBJ2-7	.	TGCGCCAGCTTAGGGACCCGTTCGGGACCCCTGGAGCAGTACTTC	CASLGTRSGPLEQYF
.	TRBV6-1	TRBJ2-7	.	TGTGCCACAAAAAGCCGGGACTCCTCCTACGAGCAGTACTTC	CATKSRDSSYEQYF
.	TRBV27	TRBJ2-2	.	TGTGCCAGTCAAATTCTGGGGACATATGTGACCGGGGAGCTGTTTTTT	CASQILGTYVTGELFF
.	TRBV29-1	TRBJ1-5	many	TGCAGCGTTAGCCAGGAAACCAATCAGCCCCAGCATTTT	CSVSQETNQPQHF
.	TRBV7-2	TRBJ1-3	.	TGTGCCAGCAGCTTAGCGTTCGGGGGAGGAAACACCATATATTTT	CASSLAFGGGNTIYF
.	TRBV4-2	TRBJ1-1	.	TGTGCCAGCAGCCAGGACACCTTGGGGGGTGGGAACACTGAAGCTTTCTTT	CASSQDTLGGGNTEAFF
.	TRBV4-3	TRBJ2-3	.	TGCGCCAGCAGCCAAGATCTCCCCAGGGGCACAGATACGCAGTATTTT	CASSQDLPRGTDTQYF
TRBD1	TRBV29-1	TRBJ1-2	.	TGCAGCGTTGAAGGCGGACAGGGGTGGAACTATGGCTACACCTTC	CSVEGGQGWNYGYTF
.	TRBV14	TRBJ2-2	.	TGTGCCAGCAGCCAAGCAAGGAACACCGGGGAGCTGTTTTTT	CASSQARNTGELFF
.	TRBV3-1	TRBJ1-5	.	TGTGCCAGCAGCCAGGCTCAGGGGCCCCAGCATTTT	CASSQAQGPQHF
.	TRBV9	TRBJ1-4	few	TGTGCCAGCAGCGTAGGGCCTACCGCCGGTGAAAAACTGTTTTTT	CASSVGPTAGEKLFF
.	TRBV29-1	TRBJ2-1	few	TGCAGCGTTGAAGATCGCCGGAATGAGCAGTTCTTC	CSVEDRRNEQFF
.	TRBV25-1	TRBJ2-5	many	TGTGCCAGCAGTGAATGGGAGACCCAGTACTTC	CASSEWETQYF
.	TRBV5-1	TRBJ2-5	many	TGTGCCAGCAGCAGACAGGGAGGCGAGACCCAGTACTTC	CASSRQGGETQYF
.	TRBV4-2	TRBJ2-7	many	TGTGCCAGCAGCCAGGAGACCACCCGGGTCTACGAGCAGTACTTC	CASSQETTRVYEQYF
.	TRBV20-1	TRBJ2-3	few	TGCAGTGCTAGAGTCGGGGTAGATACGCAGTATTTT	CSARVGVDTQYF
.	TRBV6-5	TRBJ1-2	.	TGTGCCAGCAGTTGGACCCCTTCGATAACTAACTATGGCTACACCTTC	CASSWTPSITNYGYTF
.	TRBV20-1	TRBJ1-1	.	TGCAGTGCTAGTAGTGGCACTGAAGCTTTCTTT	CSASSGTEAFF
.	TRBV12-3/TRBV12-4	TRBJ1-4	few	TGTGCCAGCAGTCTCAGGGACCTAACAACTAATGAAAAACTGTTTTTT	CASSLRDLTTNEKLFF
.	TRBV6-5	TRBJ2-1	few	TGTGCCAGCAGTTACTTGCGCGGGAATGAGCAGTTCTTC	CASSYLRGNEQFF
TRBD1	TRBV15	TRBJ2-1	many	TGTGCCACCAGCAGAGAGTCGGGAACAGGGGTGTGGGATGAGCAGTTCTTC	CATSRESGTGVWDEQFF
TRBD2	TRBV29-1	TRBJ2-1	many	TGCAGCGTGGGGGGGGGTGAGCAGTTCTTC	CSVGGGEQFF
.	TRBV9	TRBJ2-2	few	TGTGCCAGCAGCCCAACTGTCGGCACCGGGGAGCTGTTTTTT	CASSPTVGTGELFF
.	TRBV7-9	TRBJ2-2	.	TGTGCCAGCAGGCCTTTTCAGGGTGCGAACACCGGGGAGCTGTTTTTT	CASRPFQGANTGELFF
.	TRBV13	TRBJ2-2	few	TGTGCCAGCAGCTTAACCAGGGCCGGGGAGCTGTTTTTT	CASSLTRAGELFF
TRBD2	TRBV4-2	TRBJ2-5	few	TGTGCCAGCAGCCAAGAGATCACAGCGGGAGTGGAGACCCAGTACTTC	CASSQEITAGVETQYF
TRBD2	TRBV4-3	TRBJ2-7	many	TGCGCCAGCAGCCAAGGCCTAGCGGGGGGCTCCTACGAGCAGTACTTC	CASSQGLAGGSYEQYF
TRBD2	TRBV7-6	TRBJ2-1	.	TGTGCCAGCAGCATAGGGAGCGGGAGGTCCTACAATGAGCAGTTCTTC	CASSIGSGRSYNEQFF
TRBD2	TRBV27	TRBJ2-4	.	TGTGCCAGCAGTTTTAGACTAGCGGTCACCACAAACATTCAGTACTTC	CASSFRLAVTTNIQYF
.	TRBV12-3/TRBV12-4	TRBJ2-7	many	TGTGCCAGCAGTTTCGCCTGGTCCTACGAGCAGTACTTC	CASSFAWSYEQYF